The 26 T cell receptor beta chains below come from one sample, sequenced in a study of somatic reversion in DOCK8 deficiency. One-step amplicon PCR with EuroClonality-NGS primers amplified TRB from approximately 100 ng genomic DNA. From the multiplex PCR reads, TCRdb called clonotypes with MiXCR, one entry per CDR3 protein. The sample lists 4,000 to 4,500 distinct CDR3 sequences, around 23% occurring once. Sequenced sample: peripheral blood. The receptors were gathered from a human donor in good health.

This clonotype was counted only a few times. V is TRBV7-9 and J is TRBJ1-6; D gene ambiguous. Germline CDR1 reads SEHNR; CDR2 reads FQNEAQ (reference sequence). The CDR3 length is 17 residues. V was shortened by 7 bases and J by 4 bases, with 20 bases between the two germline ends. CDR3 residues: CASTLPTGTVYNSPLHF. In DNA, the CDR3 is TGTGCCAGCACTCTCCCCACGGGAACGGTTTATAATTCACCCCTCCACTTT.

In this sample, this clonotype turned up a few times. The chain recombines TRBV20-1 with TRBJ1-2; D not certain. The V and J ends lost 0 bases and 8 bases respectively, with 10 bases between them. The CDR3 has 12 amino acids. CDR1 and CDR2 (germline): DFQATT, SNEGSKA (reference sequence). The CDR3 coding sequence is TGCAGTGCTAGAGATCGGCAAAGCGGCTACACCTTC. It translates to CSARDRQSGYTF.

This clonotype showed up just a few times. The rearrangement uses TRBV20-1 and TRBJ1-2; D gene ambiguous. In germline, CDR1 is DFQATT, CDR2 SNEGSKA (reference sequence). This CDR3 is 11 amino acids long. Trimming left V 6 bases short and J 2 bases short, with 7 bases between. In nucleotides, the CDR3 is TGCAGTGCCGGACGGAACTATGGCTACACCTTC. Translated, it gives CSAGRNYGYTF.

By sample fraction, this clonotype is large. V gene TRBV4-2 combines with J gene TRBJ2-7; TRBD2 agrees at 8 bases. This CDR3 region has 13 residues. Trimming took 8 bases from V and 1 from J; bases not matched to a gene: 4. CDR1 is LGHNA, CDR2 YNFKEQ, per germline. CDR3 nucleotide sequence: TGTGCCAGCGGCGGGGGGACTTCCTACGAGCAGTACTTC. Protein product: CASGGGTSYEQYF.

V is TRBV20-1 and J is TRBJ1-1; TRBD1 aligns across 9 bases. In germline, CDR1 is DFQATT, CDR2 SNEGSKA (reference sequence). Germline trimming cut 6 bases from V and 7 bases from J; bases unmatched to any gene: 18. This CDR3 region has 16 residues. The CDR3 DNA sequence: TGCAGTGCCCGACGGGGCCTCGGGACAGGGCTGGGTGAAGCTTTCTTT. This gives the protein CSARRGLGTGLGEAFF.

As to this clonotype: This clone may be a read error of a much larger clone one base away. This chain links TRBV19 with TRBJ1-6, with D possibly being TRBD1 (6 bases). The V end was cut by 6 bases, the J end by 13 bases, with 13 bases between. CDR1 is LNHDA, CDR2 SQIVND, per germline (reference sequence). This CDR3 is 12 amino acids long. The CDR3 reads CASSFRGLPLHF. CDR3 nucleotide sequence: TGTGCCAGTAGCTTCAGGGGATTGCCCCTCCACTTT.

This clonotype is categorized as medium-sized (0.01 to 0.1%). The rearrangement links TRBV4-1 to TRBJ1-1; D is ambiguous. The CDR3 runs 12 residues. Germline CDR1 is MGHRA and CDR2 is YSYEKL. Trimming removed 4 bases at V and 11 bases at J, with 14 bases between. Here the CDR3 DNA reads TGCGCCAGCAGCCGCCCGGGTTCCCTGGCTTTCTTT. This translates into CASSRPGSLAFF.

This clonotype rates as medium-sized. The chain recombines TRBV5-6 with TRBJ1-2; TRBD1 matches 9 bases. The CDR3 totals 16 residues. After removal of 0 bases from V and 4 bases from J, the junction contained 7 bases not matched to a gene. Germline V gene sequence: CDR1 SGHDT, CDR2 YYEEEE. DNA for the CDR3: TGTGCCAGCAGCTTGGTTCCCACAGGGGGCGGCTATGGCTACACCTTC. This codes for CASSLVPTGGGYGYTF.

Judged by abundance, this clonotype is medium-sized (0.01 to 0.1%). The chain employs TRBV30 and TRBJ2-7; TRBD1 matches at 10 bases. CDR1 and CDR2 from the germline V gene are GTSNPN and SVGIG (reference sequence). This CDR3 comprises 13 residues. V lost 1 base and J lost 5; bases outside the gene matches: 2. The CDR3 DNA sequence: TGTGCCTGGAGTGACGGACAGGGGGACGAGCAGTACTTC. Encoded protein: CAWSDGQGDEQYF. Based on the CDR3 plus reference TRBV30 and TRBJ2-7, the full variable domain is SQTIHQWPATLVQPVGSPLSLECTVEGTSNPNLYWYRQAAGRGLQLLFYSVGIGQISSEVPQNLSASRPQDRQFILSSKKLLLSDSGFYLCAWSDGQGDEQYFGPGTRLTVT.

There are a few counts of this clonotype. CDR3 nucleotide sequence: TGTGCCAGCAGCCATAGGGACAGCTCCTATAATTCACCCCTCCACTTT. Its translation is CASSHRDSSYNSPLHF. V and J are TRBV3-1 and TRBJ1-6, with 7 nucleotides matching TRBD1. J lost 0 bases, V lost 3 bases, and 2 bases had no gene match. This CDR3 is built from 16 residues. Looked up from germline, CDR1 is LGHDT and CDR2 is YNNKEL (reference sequence).

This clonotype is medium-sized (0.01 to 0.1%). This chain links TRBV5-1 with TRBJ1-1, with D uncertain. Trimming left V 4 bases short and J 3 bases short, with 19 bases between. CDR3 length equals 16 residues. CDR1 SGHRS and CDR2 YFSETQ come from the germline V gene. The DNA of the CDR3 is TGCGCCAGCAGCGCCGACCTGGGGAACCGGGACACTGAAGCTTTCTTT. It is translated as CASSADLGNRDTEAFF.

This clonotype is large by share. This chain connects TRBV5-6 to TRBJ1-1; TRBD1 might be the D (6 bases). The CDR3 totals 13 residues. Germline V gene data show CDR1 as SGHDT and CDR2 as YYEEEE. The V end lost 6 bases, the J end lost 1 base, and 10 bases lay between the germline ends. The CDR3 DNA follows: TGTGCCAGCATAAACAGGGAGAACACTGAAGCTTTCTTT. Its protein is CASINRENTEAFF.

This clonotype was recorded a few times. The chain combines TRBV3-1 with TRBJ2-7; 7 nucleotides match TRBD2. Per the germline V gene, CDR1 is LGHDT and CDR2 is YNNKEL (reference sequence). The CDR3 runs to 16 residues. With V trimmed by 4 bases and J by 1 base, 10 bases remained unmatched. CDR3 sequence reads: CASSRGTSDFSYEQYF. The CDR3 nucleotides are TGTGCCAGCAGCCGAGGAACTAGCGACTTTTCCTACGAGCAGTACTTC.

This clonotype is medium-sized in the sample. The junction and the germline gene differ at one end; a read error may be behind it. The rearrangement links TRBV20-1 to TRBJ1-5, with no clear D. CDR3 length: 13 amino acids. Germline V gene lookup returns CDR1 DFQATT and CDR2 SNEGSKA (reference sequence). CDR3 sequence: CSAGDTSNQPQHF. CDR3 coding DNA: TGCAGTGCTGGAGACACTAGCAATCAGCCCCAGCATTTT.

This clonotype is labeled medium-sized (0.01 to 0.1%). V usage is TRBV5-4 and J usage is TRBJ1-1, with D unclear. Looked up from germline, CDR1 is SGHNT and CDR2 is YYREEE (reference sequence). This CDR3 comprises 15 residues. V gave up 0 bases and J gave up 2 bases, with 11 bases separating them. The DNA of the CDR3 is TGTGCCAGCAGCTTGGCCGGGAATTTAAACACTGAAGCTTTCTTT. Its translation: CASSLAGNLNTEAFF.

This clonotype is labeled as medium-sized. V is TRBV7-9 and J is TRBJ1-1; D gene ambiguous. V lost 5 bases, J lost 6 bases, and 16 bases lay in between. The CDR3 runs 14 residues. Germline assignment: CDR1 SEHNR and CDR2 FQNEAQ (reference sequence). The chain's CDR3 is CASSPRAGGAEAFF. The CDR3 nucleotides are TGTGCCAGCAGCCCTAGAGCCGGCGGGGCTGAAGCTTTCTTT.

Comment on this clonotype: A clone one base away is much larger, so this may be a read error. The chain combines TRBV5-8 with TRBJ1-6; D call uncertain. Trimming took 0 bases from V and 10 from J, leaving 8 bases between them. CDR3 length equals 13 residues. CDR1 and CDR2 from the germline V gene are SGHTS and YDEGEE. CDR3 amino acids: CASSLDGHSPLHF. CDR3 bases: TGTGCCAGCAGCTTGGATGGGCACTCACCCCTCCACTTT.

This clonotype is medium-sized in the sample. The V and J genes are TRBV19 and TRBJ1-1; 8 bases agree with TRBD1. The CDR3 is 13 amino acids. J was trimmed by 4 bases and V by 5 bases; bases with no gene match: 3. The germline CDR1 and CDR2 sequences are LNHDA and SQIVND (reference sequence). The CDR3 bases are TGTGCCAGTAGTCGGACAGGGCCCACTGAAGCTTTCTTT. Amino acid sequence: CASSRTGPTEAFF.

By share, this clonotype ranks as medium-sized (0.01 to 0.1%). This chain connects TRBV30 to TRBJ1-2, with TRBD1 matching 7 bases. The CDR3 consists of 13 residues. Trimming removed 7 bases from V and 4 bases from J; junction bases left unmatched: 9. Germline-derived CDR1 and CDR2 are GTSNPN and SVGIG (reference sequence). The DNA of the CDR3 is TGTGCCTCCGGGACAGCGCGGGTCTATGGCTACACCTTC. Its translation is CASGTARVYGYTF.

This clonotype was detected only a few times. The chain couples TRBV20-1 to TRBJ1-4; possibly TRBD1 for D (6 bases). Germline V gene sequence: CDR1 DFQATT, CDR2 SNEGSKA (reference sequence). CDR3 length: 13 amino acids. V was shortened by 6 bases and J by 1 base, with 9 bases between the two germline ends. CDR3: CSAKQGTNEKLFF. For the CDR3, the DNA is TGCAGTGCGAAACAGGGAACTAATGAAAAACTGTTTTTT.

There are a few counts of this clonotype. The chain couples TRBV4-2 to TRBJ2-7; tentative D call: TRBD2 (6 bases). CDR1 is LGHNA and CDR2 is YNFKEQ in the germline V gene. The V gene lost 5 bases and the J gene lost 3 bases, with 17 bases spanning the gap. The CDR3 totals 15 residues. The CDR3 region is CASSSQGLTDYEQYF. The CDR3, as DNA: TGTGCCAGCAGCTCCCAGGGACTGACAGACTACGAGCAGTACTTC.

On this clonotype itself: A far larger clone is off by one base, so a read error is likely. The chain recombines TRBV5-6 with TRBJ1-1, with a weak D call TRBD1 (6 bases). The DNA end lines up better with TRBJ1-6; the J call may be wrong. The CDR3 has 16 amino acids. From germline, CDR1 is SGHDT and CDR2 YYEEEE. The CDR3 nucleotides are TGTGCCAGCAGCGCGGACGGGGGGCTGTCGTTTTCACCCCTCCACTTT. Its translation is CASSADGGLSFSPLHF.

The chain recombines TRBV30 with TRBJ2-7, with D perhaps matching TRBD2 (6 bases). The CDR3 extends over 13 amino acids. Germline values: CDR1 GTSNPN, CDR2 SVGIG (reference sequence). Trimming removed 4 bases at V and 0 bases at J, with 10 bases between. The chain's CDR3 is CAWTSGLSYEQYF. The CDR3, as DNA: TGTGCCTGGACTTCGGGACTCTCCTACGAGCAGTACTTC.

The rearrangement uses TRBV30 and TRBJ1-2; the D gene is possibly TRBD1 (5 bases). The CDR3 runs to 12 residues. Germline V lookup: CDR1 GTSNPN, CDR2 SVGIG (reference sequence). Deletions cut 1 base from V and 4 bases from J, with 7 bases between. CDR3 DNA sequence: TGTGCCTGGAGTGGGGGACTCTATGGCTACACCTTC. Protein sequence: CAWSGGLYGYTF.

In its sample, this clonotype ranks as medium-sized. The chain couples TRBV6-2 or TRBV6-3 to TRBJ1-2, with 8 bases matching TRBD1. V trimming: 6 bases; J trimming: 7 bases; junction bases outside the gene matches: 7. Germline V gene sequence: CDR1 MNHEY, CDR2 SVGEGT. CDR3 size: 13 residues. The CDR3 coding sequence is TGTGCCAGCAGCCAGACAGGGGATCCTGGCTACACCTTC. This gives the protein CASSQTGDPGYTF.

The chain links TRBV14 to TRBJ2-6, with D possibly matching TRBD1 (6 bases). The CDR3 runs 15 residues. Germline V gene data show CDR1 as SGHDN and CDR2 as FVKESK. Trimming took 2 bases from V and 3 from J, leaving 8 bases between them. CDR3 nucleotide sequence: TGTGCCAGCAGCCAATACAGGGTTGGGGCCAACGTCCTGACTTTC. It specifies CASSQYRVGANVLTF.